One and the same sample provided the 11 T cell receptor beta chains below, sequenced in a study of cytomegalovirus exposure and HLA in healthy donors. Primers included in the PCR were 60 Vbeta and 13 Jbeta primers. Assay: immunoSEQ multiplex PCR; the TCRdb copy retains only in-frame clones and omits some. Counted here are 100,000 to 150,000 clones, 65% to 80% occurring once; the ten biggest clones make up around 13%. Sample: PBMCs. Every receptor here comes from a woman in her sixties in good health and CMV-seropositive.

The chain has TRBV6-6 and TRBJ2-7; the D gene is possibly TRBD1 (6 bases). The germline gives CDR1 MNHNY, CDR2 SVGAGI (reference sequence). This CDR3 is 16 amino acids long. Trimming removed 5 bases from V and 2 bases from J, with 19 bases in between. The CDR3 DNA is TGTGCCAGCAGTGACTGGGACGGACAGAAAACCTACGAGCAGTACTTC. Protein: CASSDWDGQKTYEQYF.

The rearrangement uses TRBV7-6 and TRBJ2-7, with no clear D. The CDR3 spans 14 residues. V was cut by 5 bases and J by 2 bases, with 13 bases left in between. Per germline, CDR1 SGHVS and CDR2 FNYEAQ. The CDR3 sequence is CASSTARPPYEQYF. CDR3 bases: TGTGCCAGCAGCACAGCCCGGCCCCCCTACGAGCAGTACTTC.

In this sample, this clone turned up once. The genes are TRBV4-1 and TRBJ2-1; D gene ambiguous. Germline V CDR1 and CDR2: MGHRA, YSYEKL. This CDR3 comprises 16 residues. Trimming pared 6 bases from V and 5 bases from J, leaving 20 bases between. The CDR3: CASRFQAVRSDNEQFF. The CDR3 region has the DNA TGCGCCAGCAGATTCCAGGCCGTACGGTCCGACAATGAGCAGTTCTTC.

V gene TRBV30 combines with J gene TRBJ1-3; 11 bases map to TRBD1. The V gene end was trimmed by 0 bases and the J gene end by 4 bases; junction bases not matched to a gene: 5. Germline V lookup: CDR1 GTSNPN, CDR2 SVGIG (reference sequence). The CDR3 runs 16 residues. In nucleotides, the CDR3 is TGTGCCTGGAGTGTACCGGGACAGGGGGAGGGAAACACCATATATTTT. Translating gives CAWSVPGQGEGNTIYF.

This clone was counted only a few times. The chain employs TRBV18 and TRBJ2-1; 13 bases match TRBD2. The germline CDR1 and CDR2 sequences are KGHSH and LQKENI. The V and J ends lost 0 bases and 8 bases, in that order; junction bases with no gene match: 4. The CDR3 contains 16 residues. This CDR3 reads CASSPPRTSGSYEQFF. The DNA for the CDR3 is TGTGCCAGCTCACCACCCCGGACTAGCGGGAGTTATGAGCAGTTCTTC.

This clone was observed a few times. The chain is built from TRBV7-2 and TRBJ1-4, with a tentative D call TRBD1 (5 bases). Germline CDR1 is SGHTA and CDR2 is FQGNSA. Trimming removed 4 bases at V and 2 bases at J, with 8 bases between. The CDR3 consists of 14 residues. CDR3 sequence reads: CASSWTRTNEKLFF. As DNA, the CDR3 is TGTGCCAGCAGCTGGACACGCACTAATGAAAAACTGTTTTTT. The full variable domain, its missing parts supplied by reference TRBV7-2 and TRBJ1-4, is GAGVSQSPSNKVTEKGKDVELRCDPISGHTALYWYRQSLGQGLEFLIYFQGNSAPDKSGLPSDRFSAERTGGSVSTLTIQRTQQEDSAVYLCASSWTRTNEKLFFGSGTQLSVL.

The chain carries TRBV27 and TRBJ2-1, with TRBD2 matching over 8 bases. The CDR3 sequence is 16 residues long. Germline V lookup: CDR1 MNHEY, CDR2 SMNVEV (reference sequence). After removal of 2 bases from V and 5 bases from J, the junction contained 8 bases not matched to a gene. CDR3: CASSLVVGGGHNEQFF. CDR3 in DNA: TGTGCCAGCAGTTTAGTGGTCGGGGGGGGGCACAATGAGCAGTTCTTC.

The V and J genes are TRBV6-6 and TRBJ1-5; unclear D gene. CDR3 size: 10 residues. The V end was cut by 8 bases, the J end by 10 bases, with 9 bases between. Germline V gives CDR1 MNHNY, CDR2 SVGAGI (reference sequence). CDR3 nucleotide sequence: TGTGCCAGCGGGCATGAACCCCAGCATTTT. It yields the protein CASGHEPQHF.

The CDR3 is CSVESGTGSYEQYF. The CDR3 DNA sequence: TGCAGCGTTGAATCTGGGACAGGCTCCTACGAGCAGTACTTC. The chain is built from TRBV29-1 and TRBJ2-7; 8 bases match TRBD1. Germline values: CDR1 SQVTM, CDR2 ANQGSEA. With 2 bases clipped from V and 0 bases from J, the junction kept 3 bases outside the gene matches. This CDR3 contains 14 residues.

The V gene is TRBV5-6, the J gene TRBJ2-7, with a possible D match to TRBD1 (6 bases). Germline CDR1 SGHDT, CDR2 YYEEEE. This CDR3 has 13 amino acids. Trimming took 2 bases from V and 1 from J, leaving 7 bases between them. Here the CDR3 reads CASSLQGSYEQYF. DNA of the CDR3: TGTGCCAGCAGCTTACAGGGATCCTACGAGCAGTACTTC.

This clone turned up a few times. The DNA of the CDR3 is TGTGCCAGCTCACCACCCTGGACTATCGGCATTCAGTACTTC. Its translation is CASSPPWTIGIQYF. The chain is built from TRBV18 and TRBJ2-4; possibly TRBD2 for D (6 bases). Trimming removed 0 bases from V and 9 bases from J, with 12 bases in between. CDR1 is KGHSH, CDR2 LQKENI, per germline. This CDR3 contains 14 residues.